This T cell receptor (beta chain) originates from a study of blood T cell repertoires in COVID-19. Overall study context: There were acute and convalescent COVID-19 samples, and they came from the United States, Italy and Spain.

Original data processing: Amplifying reference gene primers gave estimates of nucleated cell counts. Sequencing used immunoSEQ multiplex PCR; TCRdb keeps in-frame clones, though not all of them. V, J and clone size are taken as reported in that table, and D and trimming were inferred from the DNA itself. The sample has about 170,000 clones; 80% to 85% are singletons. This CDR3 spans 12 amino acids. V was pared by 9 bases and J by 5 bases, with 10 bases between. Per the germline V gene, CDR1 is LNHDA and CDR2 is SQIVND (reference sequence). During active infection, Seattle patients enrolled and were then monitored through disease.

This chain links TRBV19 with TRBJ1-4, with a weak D call TRBD1 (6 bases). The sequence came from a woman aged 65 to 85 with COVID-19, enrolled during active disease. Source material: peripheral blood. The CDR3 reads CARGAANEKLFF. The CDR3 DNA follows: TGTGCCAGGGGGGCGGCAAATGAAAAACTGTTTTTT.